The sequence of this T cell receptor (beta chain) was determined in a study of T cell responses to AZD1222 COVID-19 vaccine. About this clone: Its antigen is not identified.

Looked up from germline, CDR1 is LNHDA and CDR2 is SQIVND (reference sequence). This CDR3 comprises 14 residues. V was trimmed by 4 bases and J by 7 bases, leaving 11 bases between them. Assay used: immunoSEQ multiplex PCR; TCRdb lists only in-frame clones, some missing. The profile shows roughly 130,000 clones, about nine tenths of them singletons. Study findings and constraints: With dominance at 160-218 and 743-854, vaccine-associated CD4 TCRs spanned spike.

Sequencing was performed on peripheral blood, taken on day 0 of AZD1222 vaccination. The sequence derives from an adult in good health. The J gene is TRBJ1-6, the V gene TRBV19; D is unclear. The CDR3 sequence: CASSSPRVNSPLHF. CDR3 sequence (DNA): TGTGCCAGTAGTAGCCCCCGTGTGAATTCACCCCTCCACTTT.